What follows is one TCR beta chain and its context. Its antigen is not known. This entry is derived from a study of cytomegalovirus exposure and HLA in healthy donors. Study summary: Early release data held about 92 million unique TCRs from HLA-typed donors.

Donors had nominal health at sampling but likely had unrecorded immune exposures. Whole-study findings and limits: For TCR beta chains, V- and J-gene trimming was later linked to a missense DCLRE1C variant. Common viral pathogens seemed, in a later analysis, to connect with several of the most significant clusters.

PCR employed 60 Vbeta and 13 Jbeta primers. Generated by immunoSEQ multiplex PCR, the TCRdb table keeps only in-frame clones and is missing some. Found here are about 160,000 clones, around nine tenths of them singletons; the top ten hold roughly 1.8%. Germline assignment: CDR1 SGHVS and CDR2 FQNEAQ. This CDR3 comprises 18 residues. V was pared by 1 base and J by 0 bases, with 17 bases between. This clonotype was obtained from a woman aged 18-35 years in good health and CMV-seronegative. J is TRBJ2-3 and V is TRBV7-8, with D perhaps matching TRBD1 (5 bases). Sequenced material: PBMCs. CDR3 nucleotide sequence: TGTGCCAGCAGCTTAGGTCTTATTGGGGCGGCTAGCACAGATACGCAGTATTTT. This sequence encodes CASSLGLIGAASTDTQYF.